In its sample, the clone carrying this TCR beta chain was seen many times. What it binds is not known. The length of the CDR3 is 13 residues. V lost 6 bases and J lost 3, with 12 bases in between. CDR1 SGHVS and CDR2 FQNEAQ come from the germline V gene. The data were taken from a study of T cell repertoires in cytomegalovirus infection. Overall study context: CMV infection together with matching HLA type was indicated by public TCR beta signatures.

Findings and caveats of the study: There were carriers of CMV plus the relevant HLA, and cumulative public TCR beta family frequency identified them. Dominant in the ex vivo response were TCR beta clonotypes restricted by HLA-C and specific for CMV.

TCRdb passed the reads through MiXCR, listing each CDR3 protein once. The table lists under 300,000 distinct CDR3 sequences, over 9% of them singletons, with around 1.6% in the top ten. The specimen was PBMCs. The chain employs TRBV7-8 and TRBJ2-7, with TRBD2 as a possible D gene (5 bases). The sequence derives from a human donor in good health (CMV status not recorded). Some clones in this sample may be carry-over from other donors' samples. CDR3 sequence reads: CASRPRRLYEQYF. The CDR3 bases are TGTGCCAGCAGACCTAGGAGGCTCTACGAGCAGTACTTC.